These T cell receptor beta chains were read from a single sample in a study of T cells in Graves' hyperthyroidism and ophthalmopathy. MiXCR, run by TCRdb on the multiplex PCR reads, gives a single entry per CDR3 protein. The sample gives under 400,000 distinct CDR3 sequences, about 12% of which show up once; around 9.2% is in the top ten. Input material: blood. The receptors were gathered from a woman under 30 with Graves' hyperthyroidism. Both conserved end residues are part of each CDR3. The D gene is left open where the match is weak. Clone size is given for some rows only: seen once, a few or many times, or a class if the clone is expanded.

many	TRBV20-1	-	12	TRBJ1-2	CSAPGQRYGYTF	TGCAGTGCCCCCGGACAGCGATATGGCTACACCTTC
many	TRBV28	-	11	TRBJ1-2	CASSLGGSYTF	TGTGCCAGCAGTCTAGGGGGTAGCTACACCTTC
many	TRBV24-1	-	15	TRBJ2-5	CATSDLRVGEETQYF	TGTGCCACCAGTGATTTGCGAGTGGGCGAAGAGACCCAGTACTTC
many	TRBV28	-	14	TRBJ1-5	CASSITGANQPQHF	TGTGCCAGCAGTATTACAGGTGCAAATCAGCCCCAGCATTTT
many	TRBV2	-	12	TRBJ1-6	CASKQDGELGHF	TGTGCCAGCAAACAGGATGGAGAGTTAGGCCACTTT
many	TRBV5-1	TRBD2	15	TRBJ2-7	CASSLVAGRGYEQYF	TGCGCCAGCAGCTTGGTTGCCGGGAGGGGCTACGAGCAGTACTTC
-	TRBV2	TRBD1	16	TRBJ1-2	CASSDTGAGGAYGYTF	TGTGCCAGCAGTGACACCGGGGCAGGGGGCGCCTATGGCTACACCTTC
few	TRBV12-3/TRBV12-4	-	14	TRBJ2-5	CASSPRDTIETQYF	TGTGCCAGCAGTCCACGGGACACCATTGAGACCCAGTACTTC
many	TRBV3-1	-	17	TRBJ1-1	CASSQDFAGVWNTEAFF	TGTGCCAGCAGCCAAGATTTCGCAGGGGTTTGGAACACTGAAGCTTTCTTT
many	TRBV3-1	-	17	TRBJ2-7	CASSQGSYPGQSGEQYF	TGTGCCAGCAGCCAAGGGTCTTATCCGGGACAATCGGGCGAGCAGTACTTC
-	TRBV28	TRBD1	16	TRBJ1-1	CASSTTDREMNTEAFF	TGTGCCAGCAGCACTACGGACAGGGAAATGAACACTGAAGCTTTCTTT
many	TRBV20-1	TRBD2	14	TRBJ2-7	CSAGLPGGRSEQYF	TGCAGTGCTGGATTGCCTGGCGGGAGGAGTGAGCAGTACTTC
many	TRBV20-1	-	13	TRBJ2-7	CSARGAGLYEQYF	TGCAGTGCTAGAGGGGCGGGTCTCTACGAGCAGTACTTC
many	TRBV12-3/TRBV12-4	-	15	TRBJ1-4	CASSLSRTSKEKLFF	TGTGCCAGCAGTTTAAGCAGGACCTCTAAAGAAAAACTGTTTTTT
few	TRBV27	-	12	TRBJ1-2	CASSPPQGGYTF	TGTGCCAGCAGTCCCCCCCAGGGTGGCTACACCTTC
-	TRBV19	TRBD1	14	TRBJ1-2	CASSRDRLNYGYTF	TGTGCCAGTAGTAGGGACAGACTAAACTATGGCTACACCTTC
-	TRBV30	-	13	TRBJ2-1	CAWSGGFSNEQFF	TGTGCCTGGAGTGGGGGGTTCAGCAATGAGCAGTTCTTC
many	TRBV7-8	-	14	TRBJ2-1	CASSLVGGAGEQFF	TGTGCCAGCAGCTTAGTGGGCGGGGCTGGTGAGCAGTTCTTC
many	TRBV2	-	14	TRBJ2-5	CASSEGTNQETQYF	TGTGCCAGCAGTGAGGGGACAAACCAAGAGACCCAGTACTTC
many	TRBV18	TRBD1	17	TRBJ2-1	CASSPPRGQGAGNEQFF	TGTGCCAGCTCACCACCGCGTGGACAGGGGGCGGGCAATGAGCAGTTCTTC
many	TRBV20-1	-	13	TRBJ1-1	CSARESAGTEAFF	TGCAGTGCTAGAGAGTCTGCGGGGACTGAAGCTTTCTTT
many	TRBV7-8	-	14	TRBJ2-7	CASSLLATPYEQYF	TGTGCCAGCAGCTTACTCGCGACCCCCTACGAGCAGTACTTC
many	TRBV28	TRBD1	12	TRBJ2-3	CATGTGEDTQYF	TGTGCCACCGGGACAGGGGAAGATACGCAGTATTTT